The text below deals with one T cell receptor beta chain. Its target is unknown. The CDR3 extends over 16 amino acids. Germline V gene data show CDR1 as MGHRA and CDR2 as YSYEKL. V dropped 4 bases and J dropped 5; count of bases not matched to a gene: 3. The sample comes from a study of cytomegalovirus exposure and HLA in healthy donors. Overall study: As released early, the data held 80 million to 90 million unique TCRs from HLA-typed donors.

Overall study results and limits: Most of the CMV-associated TCR beta chains (in a later analysis) appeared to be HLA-restricted. The dataset shows that most TCR sequences were rare, while some public TCRs occurred in many donors. In a later analysis, a missense DCLRE1C variant was linked to TCR beta V- and J-gene trimming.

The PCR contained 60 Vbeta and 13 Jbeta primers. Only in-frame clones appear in the TCRdb table, and some are missing; sequencing was by immunoSEQ multiplex PCR. The sample totals approximately 80,000 clones. Sequenced: PBMCs. The V and J genes are TRBV4-1 and TRBJ2-2; 14 nucleotides line up with TRBD2. The clonotype comes from a man aged 18 to 29 in good health and CMV-seropositive. The CDR3 coding sequence is TGCGCCAGCAGCCGAGGACTAGCGGGGGGAACCGGGGAGCTGTTTTTT. Translating it yields CASSRGLAGGTGELFF.